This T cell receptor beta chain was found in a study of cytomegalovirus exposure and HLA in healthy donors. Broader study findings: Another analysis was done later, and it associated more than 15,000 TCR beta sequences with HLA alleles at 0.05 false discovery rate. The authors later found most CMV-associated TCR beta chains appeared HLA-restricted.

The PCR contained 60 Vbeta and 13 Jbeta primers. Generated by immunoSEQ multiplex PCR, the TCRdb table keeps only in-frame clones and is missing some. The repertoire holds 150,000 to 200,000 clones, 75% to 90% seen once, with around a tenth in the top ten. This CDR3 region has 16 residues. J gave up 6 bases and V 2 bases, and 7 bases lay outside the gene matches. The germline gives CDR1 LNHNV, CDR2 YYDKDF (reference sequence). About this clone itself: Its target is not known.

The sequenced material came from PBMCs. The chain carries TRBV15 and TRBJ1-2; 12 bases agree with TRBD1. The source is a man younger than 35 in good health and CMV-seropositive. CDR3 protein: CATSRPGTGGLDGYTF. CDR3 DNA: TGTGCCACCAGCAGACCCGGGACAGGGGGCTTGGATGGCTACACCTTC.